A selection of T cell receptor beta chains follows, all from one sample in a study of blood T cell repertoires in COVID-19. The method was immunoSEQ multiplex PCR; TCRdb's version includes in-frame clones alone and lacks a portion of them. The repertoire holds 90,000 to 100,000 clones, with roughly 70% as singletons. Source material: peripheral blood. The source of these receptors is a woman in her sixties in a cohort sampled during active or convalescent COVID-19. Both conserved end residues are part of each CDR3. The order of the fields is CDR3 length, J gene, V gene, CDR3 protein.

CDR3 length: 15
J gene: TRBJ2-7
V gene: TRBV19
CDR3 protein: CASSSRQGASYEQYF

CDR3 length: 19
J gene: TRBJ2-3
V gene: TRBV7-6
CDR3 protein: CASSRKTSGGASSTDTQYF

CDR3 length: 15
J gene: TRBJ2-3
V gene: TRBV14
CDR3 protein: CASSTRTGRTDTQYF

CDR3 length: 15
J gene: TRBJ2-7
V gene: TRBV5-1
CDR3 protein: CASSSQTGGLGEQYF

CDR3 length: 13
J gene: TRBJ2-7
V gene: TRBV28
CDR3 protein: CASTPLVSYEQYF

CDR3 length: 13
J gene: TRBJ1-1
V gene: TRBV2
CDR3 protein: CASSENRATEAFF

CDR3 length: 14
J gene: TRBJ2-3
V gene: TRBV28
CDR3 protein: CASSFAGGTDTQYF

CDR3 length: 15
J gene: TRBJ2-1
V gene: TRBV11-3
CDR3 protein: CASSSGQGSNNEQFF

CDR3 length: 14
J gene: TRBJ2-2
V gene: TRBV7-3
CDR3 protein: CASSPGLAPGELFF

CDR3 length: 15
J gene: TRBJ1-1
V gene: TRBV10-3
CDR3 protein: CAISEEFQGNTEAFF

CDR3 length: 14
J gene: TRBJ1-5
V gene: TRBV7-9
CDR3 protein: CASSLFGSNQPQHF

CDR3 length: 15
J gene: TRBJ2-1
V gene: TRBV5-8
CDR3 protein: CASSSTSGTYNEQFF

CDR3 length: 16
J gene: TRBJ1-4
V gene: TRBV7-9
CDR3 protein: CASSLGTGGINEKLFF

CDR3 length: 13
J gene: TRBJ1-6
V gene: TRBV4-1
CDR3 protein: CASSQDSGSPLHF

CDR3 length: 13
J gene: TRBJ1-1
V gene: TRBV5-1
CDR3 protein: CASTGTLNTEAFF

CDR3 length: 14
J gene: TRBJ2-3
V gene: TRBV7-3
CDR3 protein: CASSPSGGTDTQYF

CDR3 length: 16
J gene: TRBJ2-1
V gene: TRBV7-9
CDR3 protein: CASSLATGGTYNEQFF

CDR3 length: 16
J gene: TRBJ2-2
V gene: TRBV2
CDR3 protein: CASSAFGQGATGELFF

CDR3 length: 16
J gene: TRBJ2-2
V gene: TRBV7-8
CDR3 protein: CASSLRAGGSTGELFF

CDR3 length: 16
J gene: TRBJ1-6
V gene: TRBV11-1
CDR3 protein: CASSRLPGQANSPLHF

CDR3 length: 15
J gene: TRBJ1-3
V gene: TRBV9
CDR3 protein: CASSVNVLSGNTIYF

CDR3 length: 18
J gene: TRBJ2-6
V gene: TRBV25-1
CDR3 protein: CASSKGGQGATGANVLTF

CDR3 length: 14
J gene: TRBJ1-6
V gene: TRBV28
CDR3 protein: CASRYSGQNSPLHF

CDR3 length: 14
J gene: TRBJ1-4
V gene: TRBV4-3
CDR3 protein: CASSQDRTTEKLFF

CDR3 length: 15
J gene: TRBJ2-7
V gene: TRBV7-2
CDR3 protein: CASSSRSGGNYEQYF

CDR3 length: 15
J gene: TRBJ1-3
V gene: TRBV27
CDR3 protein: CASSRTGDSGNTIYF

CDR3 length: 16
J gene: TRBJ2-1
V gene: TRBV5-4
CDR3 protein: CASSQLAGVPFGEQFF

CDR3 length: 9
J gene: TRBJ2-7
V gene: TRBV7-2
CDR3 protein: CASPYEQYF

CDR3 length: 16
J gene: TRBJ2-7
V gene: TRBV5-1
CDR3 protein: CASSLGPGQGAYEQYF

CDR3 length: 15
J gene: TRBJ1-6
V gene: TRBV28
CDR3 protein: CASSSRQGLDSPLHF

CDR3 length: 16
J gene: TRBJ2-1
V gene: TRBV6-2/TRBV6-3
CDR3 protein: CASSVRTASSYNEQFF

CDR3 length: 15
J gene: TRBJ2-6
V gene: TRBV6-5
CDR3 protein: CASRGTAIGANVLTF

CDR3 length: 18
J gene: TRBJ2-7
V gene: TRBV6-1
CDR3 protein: CASSEILQTGTGVYEQYF

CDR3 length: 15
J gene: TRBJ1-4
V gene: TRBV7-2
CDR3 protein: CASSLLGQGNEKLFF

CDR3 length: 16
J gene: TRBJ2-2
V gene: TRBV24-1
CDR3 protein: CATSGWTPTNTGELFF

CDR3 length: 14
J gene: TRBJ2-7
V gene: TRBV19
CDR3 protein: CASSTQGSSYEQYF

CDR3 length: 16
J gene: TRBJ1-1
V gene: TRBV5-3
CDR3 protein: CARSPQARTGVTEAFF

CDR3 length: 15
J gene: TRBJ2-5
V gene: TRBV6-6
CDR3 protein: CASSRSAGLEETQYF

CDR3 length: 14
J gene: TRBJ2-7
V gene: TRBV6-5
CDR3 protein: CASRAGETTYEQYF

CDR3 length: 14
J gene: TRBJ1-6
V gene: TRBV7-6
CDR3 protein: CASSLGGRGSPLHF

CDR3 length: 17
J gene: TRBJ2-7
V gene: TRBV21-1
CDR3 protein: CASSKPSLDTTSYEQYF

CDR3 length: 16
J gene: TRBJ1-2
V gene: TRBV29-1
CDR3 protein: CSVDGGAGQQNYGYTF

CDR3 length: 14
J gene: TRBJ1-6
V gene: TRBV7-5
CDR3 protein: CVRKGRGNNSPLHF

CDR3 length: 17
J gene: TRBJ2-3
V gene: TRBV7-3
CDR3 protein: CASSLTTTSGGIDTQYF

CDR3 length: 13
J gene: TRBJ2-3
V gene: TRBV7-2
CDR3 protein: CASRKTGLDTQYF

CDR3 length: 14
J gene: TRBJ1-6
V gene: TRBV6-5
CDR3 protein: CASSSGLPGSPLHF

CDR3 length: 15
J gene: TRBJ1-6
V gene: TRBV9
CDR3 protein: CASSRGQPGFSPLHF

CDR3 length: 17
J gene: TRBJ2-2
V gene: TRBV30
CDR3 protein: CAWSGTSGGPNTGELFF

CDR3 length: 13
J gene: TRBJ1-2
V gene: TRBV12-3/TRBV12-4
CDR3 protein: CASSRTGDYGYTF

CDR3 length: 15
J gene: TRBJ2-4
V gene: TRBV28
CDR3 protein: CASSLPGTGVNIQYF

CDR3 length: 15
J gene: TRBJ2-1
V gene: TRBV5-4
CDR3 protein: CASSFPTGTSGGEFF

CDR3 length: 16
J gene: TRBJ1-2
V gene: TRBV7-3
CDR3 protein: CASSGSGTGGYYGYTF

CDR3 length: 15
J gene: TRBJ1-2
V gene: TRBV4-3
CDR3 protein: CASSQEWGGLYGYTF